These 22 T cell receptor beta chains share one sample of origin, sequenced in a study of blood T cells in healthy people across ages. Primed by a sample-barcoded 5' primer and a J-beta primer mix, a second PCR proceeded for about 7 to 11 cycles. MiXCR, run by TCRdb on the 5' RACE reads, gives a single entry per CDR3 protein. This repertoire shows about 800,000 distinct CDR3 sequences, approximately 25% found once; its top ten account for 3% to 4.5%. This sample also belongs to another study, concerning T cells of mothers and their children.

The sample comprised blood. All receptors come from a boy between 10 and 17 years old in good health.

This clonotype was seen at least ten times. One end of the junction is discordant with germline, which a read error may explain. The chain couples TRBV6-5 to TRBJ1-1; TRBD1 might be the D (5 bases). This CDR3 is 14 amino acids long. Looked up from germline, CDR1 is MNHEY and CDR2 is SVGAGI. The CDR3 here is CASSYGGGNTEAFF. Written as DNA, the CDR3 is TGCGCCAGCAGCTATGGGGGGGGGAACACTGAAGCTTTCTTT.

In its sample, this clonotype was seen a few times. The rearrangement uses TRBV29-1 and TRBJ2-6; possibly TRBD1 or TRBD2 for D (5 bases each). This CDR3 has 17 amino acids. Between the trimmed V and J ends, which lost 6 bases and 0 bases, there was a span of 18 bases. CDR1 is SQVTM and CDR2 is ANQGSEA in the germline V gene. The CDR3 loop reads CSVLGDDGVSGANVLTF. The CDR3 DNA is TGCAGCGTCCTGGGGGACGACGGAGTCTCTGGGGCCAACGTCCTGACTTTC.

The CDR3 sequence is CASSATTSGSYEQYF. The CDR3 DNA is TGTGCCAGCAGCGCAACGACTAGCGGTAGCTACGAGCAGTACTTC. This chain uses TRBV11-2 with TRBJ2-7, with 9 bases aligning to TRBD2. The ends lost 5 bases at V and 3 bases at J; junction bases unmatched: 8. Germline values: CDR1 SGHAT, CDR2 FQNNGV. The CDR3 is made up of 15 amino acids.

The chain uses TRBV10-3 and TRBJ2-7, with 9 bases fitting TRBD2. The V gene's germline CDR1 is ENHRY and CDR2 SYGVKD. The CDR3 spans 13 residues. V was pared by 5 bases and J by 2 bases, with 1 base of the junction left unmatched. CDR3 DNA sequence: TGTGCCATCAGTCTAGCGGGAACCTACGAGCAGTACTTC. It codes for CAISLAGTYEQYF.

This clonotype came up a few times. The J gene is TRBJ2-6, the V gene TRBV6-5; TRBD1 or TRBD2 may be the D gene (6 bases each). CDR3 length: 15 residues. Trimming stripped 4 bases from V and 4 bases from J, with 11 bases between. The V gene's germline CDR1 is MNHEY and CDR2 SVGAGI. CDR3 loop: CASSFGGRGANVLTF. Here the CDR3 DNA reads TGTGCCAGCAGTTTTGGGGGGCGAGGGGCCAACGTCCTGACTTTC.

On this clonotype itself: Its ends do not fully match the called genes, so a read error is possible. CDR3 residues: CASSLGDRELVAYGYTF. DNA for the CDR3: TGCGCCAGTAGCTTGGGGGACAGGGAGCTGGTCGCCTATGGCTACACCTTC. The chain combines TRBV5-1 with TRBJ1-2; the match to TRBD1 covers 9 bases. Germline lookup yields CDR1 SGHRS and CDR2 YFSETQ. This CDR3 contains 17 residues. Complete variable domain (other parts from reference TRBV5-1 and TRBJ1-2): KAGVTQTPRYLIKTRGQQVTLSCSPISGHRSVSWYQQTPGQGLQFLFEYFSETQRNKGNFPGRFSGRQFSNSRSEMNVSTLELGDSALYLCASSLGDRELVAYGYTFGSGTRLTVV.

The gene calls are TRBV5-5 and TRBJ2-5, with TRBD2 matching over 8 bases. This CDR3 is 16 amino acids long. From germline, CDR1 is SGHKS and CDR2 YYEKEE (reference sequence). The junction had 6 bases not matched to a gene; V was cut back by 2 bases and J by 0 bases. CDR3 sequence: CASSFSGGGYQETQYF. CDR3 in DNA: TGTGCCAGCAGCTTTTCGGGAGGGGGATACCAAGAGACCCAGTACTTC. Combining the CDR3 with reference TRBV5-5 and TRBJ2-5 gives the whole variable domain DAGVTQSPTHLIKTRGQQVTLRCSPISGHKSVSWYQQVLGQGPQFIFQYYEKEERGRGNFPDRFSARQFPNYSSELNVNALLLGDSALYLCASSFSGGGYQETQYFGPGTRLLVL.

For this clonotype: The junction does not match germline at one end; this may be a read error. The V call is TRBV20-1, the J call TRBJ2-1, with D possibly being TRBD2 (6 bases). There are 13 residues in the CDR3. Germline CDR1 reads DFQATT; CDR2 reads SNEGSKA (reference sequence). The CDR3 is CSASGSSHNEQFF. As DNA, the CDR3 is TGCAGTGCTAGCGGGAGCTCCCACAATGAGCAGTTCTTC.

The chain joins TRBV7-2 to TRBJ2-1; D perhaps matches TRBD2 (6 bases). CDR1 and CDR2 (germline): SGHTA, FQGNSA. V was pared by 7 bases and J by 5 bases, with 12 bases between. CDR3 length: 13 amino acids. The CDR3 bases are TGTGCCAGCAACACTCCGGGGGACAATGAGCAGTTCTTC. Amino acids: CASNTPGDNEQFF.

The chain combines TRBV29-1 with TRBJ2-1; D tentatively reads TRBD1 or TRBD2 (7 bases each). CDR1 is SQVTM and CDR2 is ANQGSEA in the germline V gene. The CDR3 totals 15 residues. Between the trimmed V and J ends, which lost 1 base and 2 bases, there was a span of 12 bases. DNA for the CDR3: TGCAGCGTTGAAGGCAGGGGGGGAACCTACAATGAGCAGTTCTTC. Translated, it gives CSVEGRGGTYNEQFF.

The chain employs TRBV5-6 and TRBJ1-6; 7 nucleotides agree with TRBD1. Germline CDR1 is SGHDT and CDR2 is YYEEEE. Trimming cost V 5 bases and J 6 bases; bases outside gene matches: 5. The CDR3 consists of 14 residues. The CDR3 reads CASRQRQGNSPLHF. Written as DNA, the CDR3 is TGTGCCAGCAGACAACGACAGGGTAATTCACCCCTCCACTTT.

The gene calls are TRBV4-1 and TRBJ2-7; D is undetermined. This CDR3 has 15 residues. Germline CDR1 reads MGHRA; CDR2 reads YSYEKL. Trimming shortened V by 4 bases and J by 2 bases, and 15 bases separated the two germline ends. The DNA of the CDR3 is TGCGCCAGCAGCCTTCCAGGCGACAAAGCCTACGAGCAGTACTTC. This encodes CASSLPGDKAYEQYF.

This clonotype came up a few times. The chain carries TRBV9 and TRBJ2-1, with a tentative D call TRBD2 (5 bases). The CDR3 runs 16 residues. V lost 1 base, J lost 0 bases, and 11 bases lay in between. Per germline, CDR1 SGDLS and CDR2 YYNGEE. CDR3 nucleotide sequence: TGTGCCAGCAGCGTATATGCGGGCAACTCCTACAATGAGCAGTTCTTC. Translated: CASSVYAGNSYNEQFF.

This clonotype was seen only a few times. V gene TRBV24-1 combines with J gene TRBJ1-1, with a possible D match to TRBD1 (6 bases). V was cut by 7 bases and J by 2 bases, with 13 bases left in between. CDR1 and CDR2 (germline): KGHDR, SFDVKD. The CDR3 spans 14 residues. DNA for the CDR3: TGTGCCACCAGACCCGAGGGGGAAAACACTGAAGCTTTCTTT. It encodes CATRPEGENTEAFF.

This clonotype was detected ten times or more. The V and J genes are TRBV10-2 and TRBJ1-2; no definite D call. Germline V gene lookup returns CDR1 WSHSY and CDR2 SAAADI. The V gene lost 3 bases and the J gene lost 8 bases, with 13 bases spanning the gap. The CDR3 spans 13 residues. The CDR3 bases are TGCGCCAGCAGTGATCATGAGGGTTCCGGCTACACCTTC. This encodes CASSDHEGSGYTF.

Note on this clonotype: An end of the junction differs from the germline gene, which may be a read error. This CDR3 is CACSLRDRGQEKLFF. The CDR3 DNA is TGTGCCTGCAGCCTCCGGGACAGGGGTCAGGAAAAACTGTTTTTT. V usage is TRBV28 and J usage is TRBJ1-4; TRBD1 matches at 10 bases. Germline CDR1 is MDHEN and CDR2 is SYDVKM. This CDR3 has 15 residues. The entire variable domain, with the rest obtained from reference TRBV28 and TRBJ1-4, is as follows: DVKVTQSSRYLVKRTGEKVFLECVQDMDHENMFWYRQDPGLGLRLIYFSYDVKMKEKGDIPEGYSVSREKKERFSLILESASTNQTSMYLCACSLRDRGQEKLFFGSGTQLSVL.

V is TRBV5-5 and J is TRBJ2-5, with D perhaps assigned TRBD1 or TRBD2 (6 bases each). V lost 0 bases and J lost 5, with 14 bases in between. Germline CDR1 SGHKS, CDR2 YYEKEE (reference sequence). The CDR3 length is 15 residues. CDR3 in DNA: TGTGCCAGCAGCTTGGGTGGGGGGCGCGGGGAGACCCAGTACTTC. Amino acids: CASSLGGGRGETQYF.

On this clonotype itself: One junction end does not reproduce the germline sequence, and a read error may be involved. V and J are TRBV6-6 and TRBJ1-4, with TRBD1 matching over 8 bases. Per germline, CDR1 MNHNY and CDR2 SVGAGI (reference sequence). This CDR3 region has 16 residues. CDR3 sequence: CTSSLIGQGRGEKLFF. CDR3 sequence (DNA): TGTACCAGCAGCTTAATCGGACAGGGTAGAGGTGAAAAACTGTTTTTT.

This clonotype was observed a few times. The DNA of the CDR3 is TGCGCCAGCAGCCAAGATACCCTATCGGGGCTTGGCTACACCTTC. It encodes CASSQDTLSGLGYTF. The chain recombines TRBV4-3 with TRBJ1-2, with D perhaps matching TRBD1 (5 bases). Trimming pared 0 bases from V and 7 bases from J, leaving 15 bases between. CDR3 length: 15 residues. Germline V gene data show CDR1 as LGHNA and CDR2 as YSLEER.

CDR3 amino acids: CASSLSDEETQYF. CDR3 coding DNA: TGTGCCAGCAGTTTATCAGACGAAGAGACCCAGTACTTC. The chain employs TRBV27 and TRBJ2-5; D not certain. Germline CDR1 MNHEY, CDR2 SMNVEV (reference sequence). Trimming removed 0 bases at V and 3 bases at J, with 5 bases between. This CDR3 region has 13 residues.

This clonotype was picked up a small number of times. The chain combines TRBV28 with TRBJ2-5; TRBD1 might be the D (6 bases). Trimming stripped 4 bases from V and 5 bases from J, with 11 bases between. From germline, CDR1 is MDHEN and CDR2 SYDVKM. The CDR3 is made up of 13 amino acids. Here the CDR3 DNA reads TGTGCCAGCAGTTATACAGGGAAGGAGACCCAGTACTTC. It translates to CASSYTGKETQYF.

The chain links TRBV12-3 or TRBV12-4 to TRBJ2-3, with no clear D. This CDR3 spans 13 amino acids. Between the trimmed V and J ends, which lost 4 bases and 1 base, there was a span of 6 bases. CDR3 amino acids: CASSYGGTDTQYF. Written as DNA, the CDR3 is TGTGCCAGCAGTTACGGAGGCACAGATACGCAGTATTTT.